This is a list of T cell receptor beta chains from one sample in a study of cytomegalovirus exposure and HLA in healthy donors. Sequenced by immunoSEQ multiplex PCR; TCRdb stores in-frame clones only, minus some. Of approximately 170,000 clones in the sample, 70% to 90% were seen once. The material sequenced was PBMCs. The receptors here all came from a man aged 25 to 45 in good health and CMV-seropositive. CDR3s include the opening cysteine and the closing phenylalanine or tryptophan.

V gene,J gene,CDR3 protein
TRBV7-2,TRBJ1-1,CASSLAGEYTEAFF
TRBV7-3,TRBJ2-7,CASSPRTGAYEQYF
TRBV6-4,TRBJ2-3,CASSDWGDTDTQYF
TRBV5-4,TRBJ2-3,CASSLVAGGLVVGTDTQYF
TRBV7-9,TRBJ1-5,CASSASRDQPQHF
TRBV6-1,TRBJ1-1,CASSVYRADTEAFF
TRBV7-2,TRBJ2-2,CASSLGGTGTGELFF
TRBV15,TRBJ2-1,CATSRALGGRRYEQFF
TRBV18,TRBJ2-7,CASSPEVTHEQYF
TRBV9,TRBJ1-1,CASSVAPSLWEAFF
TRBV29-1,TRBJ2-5,CSVTNRFQETQYF
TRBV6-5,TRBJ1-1,CASSYFLGQGLAEAFF
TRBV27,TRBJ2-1,CASSYLSSYNEQFF
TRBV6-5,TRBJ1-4,CASKLRVATNEKLFF
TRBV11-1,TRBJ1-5,CASSRSSNQPQHF
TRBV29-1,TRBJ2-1,CSAGTGEYNEQFF
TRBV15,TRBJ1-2,CATSRDLGGPTGYTF
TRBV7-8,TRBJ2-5,CASRAGTSRETQYF
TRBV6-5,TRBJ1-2,CASSYRENYGYTF
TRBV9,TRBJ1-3,CASSGVGNTIYF
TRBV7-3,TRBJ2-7,CASSLGGGQVYEQYF
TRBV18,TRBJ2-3,CASSPRRGGVLSTDTQYF
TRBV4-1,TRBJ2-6,CASSQEDSRQGVSGANVLTF
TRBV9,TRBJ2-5,CASSVTPAAGGSETQYF
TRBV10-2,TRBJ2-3,CASKKVGGFTSTDTQYF
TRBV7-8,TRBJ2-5,CASSYQSGLLLQETQYF
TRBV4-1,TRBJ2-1,CASSQVQGTGLEQFF
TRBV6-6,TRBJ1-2,CASSLWDRAGYTF
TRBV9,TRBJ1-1,CASSPRGNTEAFF
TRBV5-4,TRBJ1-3,CASSFGPGLGNTIYF
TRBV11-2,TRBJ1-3,CASSSQGNTIYF
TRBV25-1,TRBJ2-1,CASSEYGGRNEQFF
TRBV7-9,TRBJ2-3,CAIDHSGISTDTQYF
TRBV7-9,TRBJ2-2,CASSLQGNTGELFF
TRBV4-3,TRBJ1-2,CASSQYKSYGYTF
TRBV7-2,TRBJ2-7,CASSLLRGNEQYF
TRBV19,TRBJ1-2,CASTSPNRGSNYGYTF
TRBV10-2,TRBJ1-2,CASSGQGDYGYTF
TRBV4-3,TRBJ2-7,CASSQEIGLAAYEQYF
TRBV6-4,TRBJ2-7,CASSPGTESYEQYF
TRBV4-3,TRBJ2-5,CASSLSRKWTQYF
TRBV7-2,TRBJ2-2,CASRTEAGVPGELFF
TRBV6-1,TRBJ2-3,CATQRLASLYF
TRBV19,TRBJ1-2,CASSTSRVGAWNYGYTF
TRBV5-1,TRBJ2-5,CASRDLGGPGETQYF
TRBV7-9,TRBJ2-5,CASSFLEGRRETQYF
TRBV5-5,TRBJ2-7,CASSLSWGGYEQYF
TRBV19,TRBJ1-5,CASNNRGPQPQHF
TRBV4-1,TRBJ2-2,CASSPGQGGVGELFF
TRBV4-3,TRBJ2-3,CASSQDRRGNTDTQYF
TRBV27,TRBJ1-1,CASRDRGTEAFF
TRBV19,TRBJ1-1,CASSIPQTSGTEAFF
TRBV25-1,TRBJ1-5,CASSGQGIDQPQHF
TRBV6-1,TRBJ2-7,CASVRDRGPEQYF
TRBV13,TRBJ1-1,CASIPGPRDEAFF